Listed here are 10 T cell receptor beta chains from one sample, sequenced in a study of CD8 T cells in Susac syndrome. With random hexamers, roughly 0.45 to 1 ug RNA was reverse transcribed. TCRdb re-analysed the immunoSEQ multiplex PCR reads in MiXCR, keeping a single row per CDR3 protein. There are 150,000 to 200,000 distinct CDR3 sequences in the sample; roughly 94% occur only once, and about 0.1% lies in the top ten. Material: CD4+ T cells from PBMCs. Receptor source: a human donor with Susac syndrome.

This chain joins TRBV20-1 and TRBJ2-7; D is uncertain. This CDR3 comprises 12 residues. CDR1 DFQATT and CDR2 SNEGSKA come from the germline V gene (reference sequence). Deletions cut 4 bases from V and 0 bases from J, with 7 bases between. Here the CDR3 DNA reads TGCAGTGCTACCCGGACCTCCTACGAGCAGTACTTC. Residues: CSATRTSYEQYF.

J is TRBJ1-2 and V is TRBV29-1; possible D gene TRBD1, 5 bases. V gave up 3 bases and J gave up 8 bases, with 16 bases separating them. CDR3 size: 13 residues. Germline CDR1 reads SQVTM; CDR2 reads ANQGSEA. For the CDR3, the DNA is TGCAGCGTTGATGACAGAGCTGTCGGAGGCTACACCTTC. As protein: CSVDDRAVGGYTF.

This chain uses TRBV14 with TRBJ1-2; D unclear. Germline V gene lookup returns CDR1 SGHDN and CDR2 FVKESK. The CDR3 consists of 13 residues. Trimming stripped 4 bases from V and 4 bases from J, with 10 bases between. CDR3 sequence: CASSRMNSYGYTF. The CDR3 region has the DNA TGTGCCAGCAGCCGAATGAACAGCTATGGCTACACCTTC.

The V and J genes are TRBV12-3 or TRBV12-4 and TRBJ2-2, with a weak D call TRBD2 (6 bases). This CDR3 has 15 amino acids. Trimming removed 3 bases from V and 6 bases from J, with 14 bases in between. CDR3 coding DNA: TGTGCCAGCAGTTTCGGGGGAGTGGAGGCCGGGGAGCTGTTTTTT. Protein: CASSFGGVEAGELFF.

For this clonotype: Sequence at one end of the junction differs from germline and may be a read error. The chain has TRBV2 and TRBJ2-3; D is ambiguous. The CDR3 consists of 15 residues. Germline-derived CDR1 and CDR2 are SNHLY and FYNNEI. CDR3 nucleotides: TGTGCCAGCAGGGAAGGGCTAGGAGAGACAGATACGCAGTATTTT. Its translation is CASREGLGETDTQYF.

V usage is TRBV7-9 and J usage is TRBJ1-2; weak D call: TRBD1 (6 bases). Trimming took off 2 bases at V and 6 bases at J, with 13 bases between the two ends. Germline CDR1 SEHNR, CDR2 FQNEAQ (reference sequence). There are 14 residues in the CDR3. The CDR3 region is CASSLLGASDGYTF. The CDR3 DNA reads TGTGCCAGCAGCTTATTGGGGGCCTCGGATGGCTACACCTTC.

The V and J genes are TRBV19 and TRBJ2-1, with 8 positions matching TRBD2. CDR3 length equals 14 residues. The V gene end was trimmed by 4 bases and the J gene end by 11 bases; junction bases not matched to a gene: 10. Germline assignment: CDR1 LNHDA and CDR2 SQIVND (reference sequence). CDR3 in DNA: TGTGCCAGTAGTACTCAAGCGGGAGTCCCACAGCAGTTCTTC. It specifies CASSTQAGVPQQFF.

The J gene is TRBJ2-3, the V gene TRBV7-9; D may be TRBD2 (6 bases). V lost 5 bases, J lost 1 base, and 13 bases lay in between. This CDR3 is built from 15 residues. Germline CDR1 and CDR2: SEHNR and FQNEAQ (reference sequence). CDR3 sequence (DNA): TGTGCCAGCAGCCCGAGGGGCGGGGGCACAGATACGCAGTATTTT. It codes for CASSPRGGGTDTQYF. Based on the CDR3 plus reference TRBV7-9 and TRBJ2-3, the full variable domain is DTGVSQNPRHKITKRGQNVTFRCDPISEHNRLYWYRQTLGQGPEFLTYFQNEAQLEKSRLLSDRFSAERPKGSFSTLEIQRTEQGDSAMYLCASSPRGGGTDTQYFGPGTRLTVL.

The rearrangement uses TRBV20-1 and TRBJ2-5; TRBD2 matches 9 bases. The V and J ends lost 3 bases and 4 bases, in that order; junction bases with no gene match: 9. This CDR3 region has 15 residues. The V gene's germline CDR1 is DFQATT and CDR2 SNEGSKA (reference sequence). The CDR3 here is CSARRTSAGGETQYF. CDR3 DNA sequence: TGCAGTGCTAGGAGGACTAGCGCAGGGGGAGAGACCCAGTACTTC.

This chain connects TRBV6-5 to TRBJ2-3; D is unresolved. The CDR3 is made up of 11 amino acids. Germline lookup yields CDR1 MNHEY and CDR2 SVGAGI. The V end lost 10 bases, the J end lost 4 bases, and 9 bases lay between the germline ends. The CDR3 coding sequence is TGTGCCACCCGGCGAGCAGATACGCAGTATTTT. Its translation is CATRRADTQYF.